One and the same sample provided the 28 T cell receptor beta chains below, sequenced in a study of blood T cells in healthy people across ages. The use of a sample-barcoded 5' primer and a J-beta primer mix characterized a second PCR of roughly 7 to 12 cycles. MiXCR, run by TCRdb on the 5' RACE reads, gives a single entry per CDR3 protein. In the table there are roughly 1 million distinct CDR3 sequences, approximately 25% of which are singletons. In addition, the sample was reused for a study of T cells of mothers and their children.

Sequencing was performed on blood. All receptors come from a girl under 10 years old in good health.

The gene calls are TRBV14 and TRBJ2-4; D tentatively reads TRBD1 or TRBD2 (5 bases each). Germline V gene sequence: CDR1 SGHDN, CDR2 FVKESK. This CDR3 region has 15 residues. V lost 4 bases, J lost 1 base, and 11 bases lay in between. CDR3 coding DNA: TGTGCCAGCAGCCCCACGGGGCTCGCCAAAAACATTCAGTACTTC. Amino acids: CASSPTGLAKNIQYF.

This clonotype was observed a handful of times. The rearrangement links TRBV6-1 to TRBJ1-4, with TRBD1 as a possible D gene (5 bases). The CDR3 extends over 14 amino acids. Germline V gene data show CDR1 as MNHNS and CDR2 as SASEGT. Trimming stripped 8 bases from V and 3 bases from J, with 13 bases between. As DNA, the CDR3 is TGTGCCAGCGGACCGGGACTAGCTAATGAAAAACTGTTTTTT. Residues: CASGPGLANEKLFF.

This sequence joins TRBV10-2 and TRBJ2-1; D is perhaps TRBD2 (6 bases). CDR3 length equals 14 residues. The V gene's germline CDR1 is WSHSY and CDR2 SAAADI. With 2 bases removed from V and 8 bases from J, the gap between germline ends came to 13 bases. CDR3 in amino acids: CASSEMGLGHEQFF. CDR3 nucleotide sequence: TGCGCCAGCAGTGAGATGGGACTGGGACATGAGCAGTTCTTC.

The CDR3 DNA reads as TGTGCCAGCAGTTACAGAGGCGGGGAAGCCGGCACTGAAGCTTTCTTT. Translated: CASSYRGGEAGTEAFF. The rearrangement joins TRBV6-6 to TRBJ1-1; D gene uncertain. V gave up 2 bases and J gave up 4 bases, with 17 bases separating them. Germline V gene lookup returns CDR1 MNHNY and CDR2 SVGAGI (reference sequence). The CDR3 extends over 16 amino acids.

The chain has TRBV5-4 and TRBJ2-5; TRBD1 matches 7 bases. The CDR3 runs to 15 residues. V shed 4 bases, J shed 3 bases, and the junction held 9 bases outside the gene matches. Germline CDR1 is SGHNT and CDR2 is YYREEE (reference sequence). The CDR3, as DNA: TGTGCCAGCAGCAACCCTACAGGGGTGAAAGAGACCCAGTACTTC. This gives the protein CASSNPTGVKETQYF.

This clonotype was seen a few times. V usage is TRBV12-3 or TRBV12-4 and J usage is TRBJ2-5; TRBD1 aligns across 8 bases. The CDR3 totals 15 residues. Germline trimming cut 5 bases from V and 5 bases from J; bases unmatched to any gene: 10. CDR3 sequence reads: CASSPDRGFGETQYF. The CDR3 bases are TGTGCCAGCAGTCCCGACAGGGGTTTTGGGGAGACCCAGTACTTC.

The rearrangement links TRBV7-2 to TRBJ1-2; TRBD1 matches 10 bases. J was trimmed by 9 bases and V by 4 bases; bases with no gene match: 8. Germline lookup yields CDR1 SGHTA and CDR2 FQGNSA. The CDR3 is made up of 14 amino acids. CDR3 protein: CASSSRTGGKRYTF. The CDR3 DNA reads TGTGCCAGCAGCTCTCGGACAGGGGGTAAACGCTACACCTTC.

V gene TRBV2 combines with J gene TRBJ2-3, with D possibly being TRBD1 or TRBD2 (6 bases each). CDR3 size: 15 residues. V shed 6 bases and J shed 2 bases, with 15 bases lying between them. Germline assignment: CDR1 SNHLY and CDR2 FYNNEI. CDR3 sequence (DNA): TGTGCCAGCAGCGCCAACGGGGGCCCCACAGATACGCAGTATTTT. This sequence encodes CASSANGGPTDTQYF.

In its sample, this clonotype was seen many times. The CDR3: CASSIGQLNTEAFF. The CDR3 bases are TGTGCCAGCAGCATTGGACAGCTGAACACTGAAGCTTTCTTT. The V gene is TRBV7-9, the J gene TRBJ1-1, with D perhaps TRBD1 (6 bases). In germline, CDR1 is SEHNR, CDR2 FQNEAQ (reference sequence). The length of the CDR3 is 14 residues. Trimming cost V 5 bases and J 0 bases, with 10 bases left between them.

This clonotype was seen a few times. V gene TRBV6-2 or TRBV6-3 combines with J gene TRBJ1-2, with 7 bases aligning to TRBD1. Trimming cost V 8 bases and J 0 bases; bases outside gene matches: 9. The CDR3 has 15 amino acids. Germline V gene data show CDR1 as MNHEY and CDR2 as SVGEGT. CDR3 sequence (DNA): TGTGCCAGCGTTGGACAGGACGAAGCTAACTATGGCTACACCTTC. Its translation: CASVGQDEANYGYTF.

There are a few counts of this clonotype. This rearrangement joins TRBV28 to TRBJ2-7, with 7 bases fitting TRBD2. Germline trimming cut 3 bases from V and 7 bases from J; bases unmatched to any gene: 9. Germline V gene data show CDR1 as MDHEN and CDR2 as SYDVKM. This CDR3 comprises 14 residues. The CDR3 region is CASSFLAGAGEQYF. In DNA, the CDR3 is TGTGCCAGCAGTTTTCTGGCGGGAGCCGGGGAGCAGTACTTC.

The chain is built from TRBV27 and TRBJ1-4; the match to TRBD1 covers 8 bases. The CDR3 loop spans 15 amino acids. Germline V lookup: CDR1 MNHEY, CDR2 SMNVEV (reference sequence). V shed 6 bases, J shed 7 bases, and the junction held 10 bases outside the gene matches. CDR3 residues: CASSFLDRAGEKLFF. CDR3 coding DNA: TGTGCCAGCAGCTTCTTGGACAGGGCCGGTGAAAAACTGTTTTTT.

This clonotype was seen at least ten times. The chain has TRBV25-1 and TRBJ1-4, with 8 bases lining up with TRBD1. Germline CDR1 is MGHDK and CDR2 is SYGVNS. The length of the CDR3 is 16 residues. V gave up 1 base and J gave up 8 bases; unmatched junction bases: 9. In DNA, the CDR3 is TGTGCCAGCAGTGAATGGGGGACAGGCCACGGAGAAAAACTGTTTTTT. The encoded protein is CASSEWGTGHGEKLFF.

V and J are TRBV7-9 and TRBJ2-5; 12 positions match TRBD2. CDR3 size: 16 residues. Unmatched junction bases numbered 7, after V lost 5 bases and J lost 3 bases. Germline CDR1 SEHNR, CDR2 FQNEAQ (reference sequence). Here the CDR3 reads CASSENRLAGEETQYF. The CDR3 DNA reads TGTGCCAGCAGCGAGAATAGACTAGCGGGAGAAGAGACCCAGTACTTC. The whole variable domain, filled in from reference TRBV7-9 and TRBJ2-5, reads DTGVSQNPRHKITKRGQNVTFRCDPISEHNRLYWYRQTLGQGPEFLTYFQNEAQLEKSRLLSDRFSAERPKGSFSTLEIQRTEQGDSAMYLCASSENRLAGEETQYFGPGTRLLVL.

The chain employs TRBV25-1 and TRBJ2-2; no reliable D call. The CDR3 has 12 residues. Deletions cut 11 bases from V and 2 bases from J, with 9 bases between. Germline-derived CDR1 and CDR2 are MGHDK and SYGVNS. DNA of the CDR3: TGTGCCGCTGAGTTTAACACCGGGGAGCTGTTTTTT. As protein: CAAEFNTGELFF.

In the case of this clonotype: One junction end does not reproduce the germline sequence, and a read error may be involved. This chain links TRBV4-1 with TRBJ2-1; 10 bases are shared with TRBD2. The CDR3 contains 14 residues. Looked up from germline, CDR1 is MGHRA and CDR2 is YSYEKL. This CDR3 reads CASSQVVAGLAETF. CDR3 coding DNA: TGCGCCAGCAGCCAAGTCGTCGCCGGACTAGCGGAAACCTTC.

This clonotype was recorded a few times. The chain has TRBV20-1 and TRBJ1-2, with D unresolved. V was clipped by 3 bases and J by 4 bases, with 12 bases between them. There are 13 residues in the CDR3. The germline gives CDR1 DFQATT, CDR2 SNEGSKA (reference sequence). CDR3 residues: CSASISGFYGYTF. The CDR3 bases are TGCAGTGCTAGTATCTCGGGATTCTATGGCTACACCTTC.

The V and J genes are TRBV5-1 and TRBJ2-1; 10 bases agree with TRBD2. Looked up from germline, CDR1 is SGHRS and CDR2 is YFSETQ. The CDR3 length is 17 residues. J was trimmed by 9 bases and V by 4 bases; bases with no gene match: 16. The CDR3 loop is CASSPRSASGSSGEQFF. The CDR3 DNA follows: TGCGCCAGCAGCCCCCGCTCGGCTAGCGGGAGTTCTGGTGAGCAGTTCTTC.

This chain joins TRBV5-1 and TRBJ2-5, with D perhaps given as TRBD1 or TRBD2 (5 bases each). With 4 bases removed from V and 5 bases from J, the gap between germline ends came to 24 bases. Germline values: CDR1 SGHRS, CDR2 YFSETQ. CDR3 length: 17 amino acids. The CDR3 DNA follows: TGCGCCAGCAGCCCTGACCGGGACGGGCACAGAGGGGAGACCCAGTACTTC. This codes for CASSPDRDGHRGETQYF. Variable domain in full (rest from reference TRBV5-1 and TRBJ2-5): KAGVTQTPRYLIKTRGQQVTLSCSPISGHRSVSWYQQTPGQGLQFLFEYFSETQRNKGNFPGRFSGRQFSNSRSEMNVSTLELGDSALYLCASSPDRDGHRGETQYFGPGTRLLVL.

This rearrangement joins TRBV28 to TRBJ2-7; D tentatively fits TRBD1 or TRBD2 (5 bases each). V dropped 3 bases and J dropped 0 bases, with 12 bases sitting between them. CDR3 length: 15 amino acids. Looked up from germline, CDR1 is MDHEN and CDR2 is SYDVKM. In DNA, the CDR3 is TGTGCCAGCAGTTTTGGACGGGGCCTCTCCTACGAGCAGTACTTC. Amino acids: CASSFGRGLSYEQYF.

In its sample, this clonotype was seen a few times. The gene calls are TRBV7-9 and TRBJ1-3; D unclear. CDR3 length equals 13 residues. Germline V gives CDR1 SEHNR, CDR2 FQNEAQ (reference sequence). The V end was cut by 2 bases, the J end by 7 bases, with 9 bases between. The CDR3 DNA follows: TGTGCCAGCAGCTTATCTTCGGTCAACACCATATATTTT. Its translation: CASSLSSVNTIYF.

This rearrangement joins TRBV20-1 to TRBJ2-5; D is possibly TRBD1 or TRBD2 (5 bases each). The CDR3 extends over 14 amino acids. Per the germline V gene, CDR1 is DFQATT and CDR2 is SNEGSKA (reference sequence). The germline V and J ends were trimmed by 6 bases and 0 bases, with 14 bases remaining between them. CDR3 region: CSARTWGYQETQYF. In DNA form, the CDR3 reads TGCAGTGCGAGGACCTGGGGGTACCAAGAGACCCAGTACTTC.

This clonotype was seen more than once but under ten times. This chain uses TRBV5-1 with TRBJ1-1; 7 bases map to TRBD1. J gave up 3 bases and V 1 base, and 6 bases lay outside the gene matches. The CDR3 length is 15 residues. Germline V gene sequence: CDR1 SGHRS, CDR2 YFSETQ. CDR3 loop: CASSLTGAGDTEAFF. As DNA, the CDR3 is TGCGCCAGCAGCTTGACAGGGGCTGGAGACACTGAAGCTTTCTTT.

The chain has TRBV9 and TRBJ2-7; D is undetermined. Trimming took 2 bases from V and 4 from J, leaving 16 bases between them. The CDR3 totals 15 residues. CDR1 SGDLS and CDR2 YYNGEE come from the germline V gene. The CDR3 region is CASSVRDTPSYEQYF. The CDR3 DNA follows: TGTGCCAGCAGCGTGAGAGACACCCCGTCTTACGAGCAGTACTTC.

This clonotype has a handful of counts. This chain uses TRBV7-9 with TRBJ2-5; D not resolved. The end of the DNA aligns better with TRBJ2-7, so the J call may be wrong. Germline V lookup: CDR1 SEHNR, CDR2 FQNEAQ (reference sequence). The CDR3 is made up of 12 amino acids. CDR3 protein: CASSHVGYEQYF. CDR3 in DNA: TGTGCCAGCAGCCACGTGGGCTACGAGCAGTACTTC.

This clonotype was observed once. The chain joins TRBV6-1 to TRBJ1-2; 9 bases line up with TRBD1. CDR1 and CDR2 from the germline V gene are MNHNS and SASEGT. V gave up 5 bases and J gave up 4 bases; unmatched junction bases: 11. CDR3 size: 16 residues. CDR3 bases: TGTGCCAGCAGTCTTACCTTACAGGGGGCTGGCTATGGCTACACCTTC. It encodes CASSLTLQGAGYGYTF.

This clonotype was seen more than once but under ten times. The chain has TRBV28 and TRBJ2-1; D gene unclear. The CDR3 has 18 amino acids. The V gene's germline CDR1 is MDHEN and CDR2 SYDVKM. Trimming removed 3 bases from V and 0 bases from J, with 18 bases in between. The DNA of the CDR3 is TGTGCCAGCAGTTTTGATGGAGCGCGGCGGAGCTCCTACAATGAGCAGTTCTTC. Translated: CASSFDGARRSSYNEQFF.

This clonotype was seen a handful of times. This CDR3 is CASSLVGQGAGGITEAFF. DNA for the CDR3: TGTGCCAGCAGCTTAGTGGGACAGGGGGCGGGTGGGATTACTGAAGCTTTCTTT. J is TRBJ1-1 and V is TRBV7-9, with 12 bases identical to TRBD1. V shed 1 base and J 5 bases; nucleotides not matched to a gene: 11. The V gene's germline CDR1 is SEHNR and CDR2 FQNEAQ (reference sequence). The CDR3 sequence is 18 residues long.